The 9 T cell receptor beta chains below all came from one sample that was sequenced in a study of blood T cell repertoires in COVID-19. Only in-frame clones appear in the TCRdb table, and some are missing; sequencing was by immunoSEQ multiplex PCR. The repertoire holds about 220,000 clones, with around 83% as singletons. Sample: peripheral blood. The receptor set was obtained from a woman in her 70s with COVID-19, enrolled during active disease.

The chain employs TRBV18 and TRBJ1-1; possibly TRBD1 for D (6 bases). CDR3 length equals 13 residues. V lost 5 bases to trimming and J lost 4 bases, with 11 bases between them. Germline-derived CDR1 and CDR2 are KGHSH and LQKENI. As DNA, the CDR3 is TGTGCCAGCTCAACAGGGTCGGCCACTGAAGCTTTCTTT. This gives the protein CASSTGSATEAFF.

The chain's CDR3 is CASSIDRGREGYTF. DNA of the CDR3: TGTGCCAGCAGTATTGACAGGGGGCGCGAAGGCTACACCTTC. The chain combines TRBV28 with TRBJ1-2; 10 nucleotides line up with TRBD1. There are 14 residues in the CDR3. CDR1 and CDR2 from the germline V gene are MDHEN and SYDVKM. The V and J ends lost 5 bases and 8 bases, in that order; junction bases with no gene match: 8.

In its sample, this clone was seen a few times. V usage is TRBV18 and J usage is TRBJ1-1; D unresolved. Germline V gives CDR1 KGHSH, CDR2 LQKENI. Trimming removed 5 bases at V and 3 bases at J, with 10 bases between. The CDR3 contains 13 residues. The CDR3 is CASSEEMYTEAFF. CDR3 DNA: TGTGCCAGCTCAGAGGAAATGTACACTGAAGCTTTCTTT.

CDR3 in amino acids: CASSHLEGSGETQYF. The CDR3 nucleotides read TGTGCCAGCAGTCACCTAGAAGGGAGTGGAGAGACCCAGTACTTC. V is TRBV28 and J is TRBJ2-5, with a weak D call TRBD2 (5 bases). The V end lost 5 bases, the J end lost 4 bases, and 17 bases lay between the germline ends. The germline CDR1 and CDR2 sequences are MDHEN and SYDVKM. The CDR3 runs to 15 residues.

CDR3 in DNA: TGTGCCAGCAGTTTAGACAGGGGGGGTTTCAATCAGCCCCAGCATTTT. It is translated as CASSLDRGGFNQPQHF. The chain is built from TRBV28 and TRBJ1-5; 9 bases fit TRBD1. There are 16 residues in the CDR3. Germline CDR1 MDHEN, CDR2 SYDVKM. Unmatched junction bases numbered 5, after V lost 2 bases and J lost 3 bases.

Comment on this clone: This same CDR3 is encoded by further DNA sequences in the sample. The V and J genes are TRBV30 and TRBJ1-2; the match to TRBD1 covers 9 bases. The trim removed 3 bases at V and 5 bases at J, leaving 7 bases unmatched. The CDR3 has 14 amino acids. CDR1 is GTSNPN, CDR2 SVGIG, per germline (reference sequence). The CDR3 region is CAWSGGDRVYGYTF. CDR3 DNA: TGTGCCTGGAGCGGGGGGGACAGGGTTTATGGCTACACCTTC.

This clone was observed a handful of times. The rearrangement uses TRBV30 and TRBJ2-1; 9 bases map to TRBD2. The germline gives CDR1 GTSNPN, CDR2 SVGIG (reference sequence). V lost 3 bases to trimming and J lost 8 bases; unmatched junction nucleotides: 11. The CDR3 is made up of 15 amino acids. CDR3 coding DNA: TGTGCCTGGAGCGTGGGGCTAGCGGGAAAGGATGAGCAGTTCTTC. The encoded protein is CAWSVGLAGKDEQFF.

The chain recombines TRBV5-1 with TRBJ1-2; D is unclear. V lost 4 bases to trimming and J lost 4 bases, with 14 bases between them. Germline lookup yields CDR1 SGHRS and CDR2 YFSETQ. The CDR3 covers 14 residues. CDR3: CASSMEAQSYGYTF. CDR3 in DNA: TGCGCCAGCAGCATGGAAGCCCAAAGCTATGGCTACACCTTC.

The table lists this clone with a few counts. This chain links TRBV6-5 with TRBJ1-5; 10 nucleotides match TRBD1. Germline trimming cut 6 bases from V and 7 bases from J; bases unmatched to any gene: 0. This CDR3 contains 12 residues. CDR1 and CDR2 (germline): MNHEY, SVGAGI. The CDR3 DNA is TGTGCCAGCAGGGACAGGGGGCAGCCCCAGCATTTT. Protein: CASRDRGQPQHF.